Below, 13 T cell receptor beta chains from the same sample are listed, as sequenced in a study of CD8+ T cells in alopecia areata (dated by TCRdb to the late 2010s). The meaning of the sample's time point label: baseline before oral tofacitinib. The library was generated by the immunoSEQ multiplex PCR assay. For TCR sequencing, RNA was extracted from every sample and reverse transcribed into cDNA to serve as template. The clones in this table, taken by TCRdb from immuneACCESS, are in-frame only. Not every clone is retained; where verified, under half of the shortfall comes from an unresolved V gene, and the cause of the rest is unknown. This sample comprises 55,000 to 70,000 clones, roughly 44% of them detected only once. About 18% of the sample lies in the top ten. Sequenced material: CD8+ T cells sorted from blood, taken at week 0. These receptor sequences come from a human donor with alopecia areata.

This chain connects TRBV28 to TRBJ2-1; D may be TRBD1 or TRBD2 (6 bases each). The germline V and J ends were trimmed by 6 bases and 6 bases, with 18 bases remaining between them. CDR1 and CDR2 from the germline V gene are MDHEN and SYDVKM. The CDR3 covers 15 residues. The CDR3, as DNA: TGTGCCAGCAGGCCCGTGGAGGGGGTCCCCAATGAGCAGTTCTTC. The encoded protein is CASRPVEGVPNEQFF.

In this sample, this clone turned up a few times. The V and J genes are TRBV28 and TRBJ2-2, with D perhaps TRBD2 (6 bases). Trimming removed 7 bases at V and 1 base at J, with 16 bases between. The length of the CDR3 is 16 residues. Germline values: CDR1 MDHEN, CDR2 SYDVKM. CDR3: CASTISEAGNTGELFF. CDR3 in DNA: TGTGCCAGCACCATTTCGGAAGCGGGGAACACCGGGGAGCTGTTTTTT.

The rearrangement links TRBV13 to TRBJ2-1; 7 bases map to TRBD2. V gave up 0 bases and J gave up 9 bases; unmatched junction bases: 11. This CDR3 has 16 amino acids. Germline assignment: CDR1 PRHDT and CDR2 FYEKMQ (reference sequence). CDR3 nucleotide sequence: TGTGCCAGCAGCTTAGGGTTCGACGGGGAGGGGCCTGAGCAGTTCTTC. Translation gives CASSLGFDGEGPEQFF.

This clone has more than one count but fewer than ten. The rearrangement uses TRBV29-1 and TRBJ2-5; the D is unclear. Trimming removed 6 bases at V and 5 bases at J, with 13 bases between. Germline values: CDR1 SQVTM, CDR2 ANQGSEA. The CDR3 has 12 amino acids. The CDR3 bases are TGCAGCGTCCGCGTCGGGTACGAGACCCAGTACTTC. It encodes CSVRVGYETQYF.

V usage is TRBV29-1 and J usage is TRBJ2-5; no firm D call. The CDR3 has 13 amino acids. V lost 3 bases to trimming and J lost 5 bases, with 13 bases between them. Germline V gene sequence: CDR1 SQVTM, CDR2 ANQGSEA. The CDR3 region is CSVDWSFDETQYF. CDR3 bases: TGCAGCGTTGATTGGTCTTTTGATGAGACCCAGTACTTC. Full variable domain (remainder filled in from reference TRBV29-1 and TRBJ2-5): SAVISQKPSRDICQRGTSLTIQCQVDSQVTMMFWYRQQPGQSLTLIATANQGSEATYESGFVIDKFPISRPNLTFSTLTVSNMSPEDSSIYLCSVDWSFDETQYFGPGTRLLVL.

V usage is TRBV29-1 and J usage is TRBJ2-1, with 7 bases fitting TRBD2. The CDR3 loop spans 15 amino acids. Germline lookup yields CDR1 SQVTM and CDR2 ANQGSEA. J gave up 2 bases and V 5 bases, and 9 bases lay outside the gene matches. CDR3 bases: TGCAGCGTTTTTTTTGGGACTACGACCTACAATGAGCAGTTCTTC. It translates to CSVFFGTTTYNEQFF.

This clone was seen only a few times. The chain recombines TRBV19 with TRBJ2-2; D not resolved. CDR1 is LNHDA, CDR2 SQIVND, per germline (reference sequence). The CDR3 consists of 12 residues. V was shortened by 8 bases and J by 5 bases, with 9 bases between the two germline ends. CDR3 loop: CASSLGTGELFF. CDR3 bases: TGTGCCAGTTCTCTGGGGACCGGGGAGCTGTTTTTT. The whole variable domain, remainder taken from reference TRBV19 and TRBJ2-2, is DGGITQSPKYLFRKEGQNVTLSCEQNLNHDAMYWYRQDPGQGLRLIYYSQIVNDFQKGDIAEGYSVSREKKESFPLTVTSAQKNPTAFYLCASSLGTGELFFGEGSRLTVL.

The chain combines TRBV7-2 with TRBJ2-5; D uncertain. Germline V CDR1 and CDR2: SGHTA, FQGNSA. This CDR3 has 13 residues. V lost 2 bases and J lost 2, with 6 bases in between. The CDR3 nucleotides read TGTGCCAGCAGCTTATACGGACAAGAGACCCAGTACTTC. Translating it yields CASSLYGQETQYF. The whole variable domain, remainder taken from reference TRBV7-2 and TRBJ2-5, is GAGVSQSPSNKVTEKGKDVELRCDPISGHTALYWYRQSLGQGLEFLIYFQGNSAPDKSGLPSDRFSAERTGGSVSTLTIQRTQQEDSAVYLCASSLYGQETQYFGPGTRLLVL.

This chain joins TRBV29-1 and TRBJ1-2; the D is unclear. V lost 5 bases and J 8 bases, leaving 15 bases between the germline ends. The CDR3 spans 12 residues. The germline gives CDR1 SQVTM, CDR2 ANQGSEA. The DNA of the CDR3 is TGCAGCGTTAGCCCCCCTTATACGGGCTACACCTTC. Its protein is CSVSPPYTGYTF.

The chain links TRBV7-9 to TRBJ2-1; perhaps TRBD2 as D (6 bases). Per germline, CDR1 SEHNR and CDR2 FQNEAQ (reference sequence). The CDR3 contains 16 residues. The ends were cut back, 7 bases at V and 4 bases at J, with 20 bases in the middle. The CDR3 DNA reads as TGTGCCAGCACCCCAGGGAGGACCGACACTTACAATGAGCAGTTCTTC. This sequence encodes CASTPGRTDTYNEQFF.

The V gene is TRBV29-1, the J gene TRBJ2-1; a possible D gene is TRBD2 (5 bases). The germline CDR1 and CDR2 sequences are SQVTM and ANQGSEA. V was pared by 5 bases and J by 7 bases, with 9 bases between. This CDR3 region has 11 residues. The CDR3 loop reads CSVPLANEQFF. Here the CDR3 DNA reads TGCAGCGTTCCTCTAGCAAATGAGCAGTTCTTC.

The V call is TRBV29-1, the J call TRBJ1-2; D remains ambiguous. Between the trimmed V and J ends, which lost 8 bases and 3 bases, there was a span of 19 bases. This CDR3 spans 14 amino acids. The germline CDR1 and CDR2 sequences are SQVTM and ANQGSEA. Here the CDR3 DNA reads TGCAGCACTCGTTCTGTCCTCGGGGACTATGGCTACACCTTC. This encodes CSTRSVLGDYGYTF.

The chain joins TRBV7-8 to TRBJ2-2; TRBD1 aligns across 11 bases. The J segment lost 8 bases and the V segment lost 4 bases, leaving 3 bases of the junction unmatched. There are 14 residues in the CDR3. Germline CDR1 and CDR2: SGHVS and FQNEAQ. In nucleotides, the CDR3 is TGTGCCAGCAGCTCGGACAGGGGGCCTGGGGAGCTGTTTTTT. It specifies CASSSDRGPGELFF. Full variable domain (missing parts from reference TRBV7-8 and TRBJ2-2): GAGVSQSPRYKVAKRGQDVALRCDPISGHVSLFWYQQALGQGPEFLTYFQNEAQLDKSGLPSDRFFAERPEGSVSTLKIQRTQQEDSAVYLCASSSDRGPGELFFGEGSRLTVL.